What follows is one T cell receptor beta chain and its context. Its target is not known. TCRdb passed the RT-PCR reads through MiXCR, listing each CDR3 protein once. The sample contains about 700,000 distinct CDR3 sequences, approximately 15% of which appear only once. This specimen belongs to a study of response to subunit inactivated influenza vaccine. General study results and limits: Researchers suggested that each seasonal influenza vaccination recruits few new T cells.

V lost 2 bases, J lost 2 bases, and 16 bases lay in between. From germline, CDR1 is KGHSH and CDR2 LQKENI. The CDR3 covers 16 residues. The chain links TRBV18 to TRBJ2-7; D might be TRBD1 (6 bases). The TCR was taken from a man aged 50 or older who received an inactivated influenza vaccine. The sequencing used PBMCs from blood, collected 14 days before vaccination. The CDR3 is CASSPTGYPPTYEQYF. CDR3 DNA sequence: TGTGCCAGCTCACCAACAGGGTATCCTCCAACCTACGAGCAGTACTTC.